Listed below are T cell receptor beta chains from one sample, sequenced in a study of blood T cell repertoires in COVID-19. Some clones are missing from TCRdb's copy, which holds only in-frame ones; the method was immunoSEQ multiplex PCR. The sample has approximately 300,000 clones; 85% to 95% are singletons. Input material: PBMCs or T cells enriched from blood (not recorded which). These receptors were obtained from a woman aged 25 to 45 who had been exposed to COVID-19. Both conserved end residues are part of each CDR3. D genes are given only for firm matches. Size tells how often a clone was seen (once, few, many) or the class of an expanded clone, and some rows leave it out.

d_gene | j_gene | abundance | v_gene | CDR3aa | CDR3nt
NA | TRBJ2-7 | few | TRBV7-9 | CASSLRGQSYEQYF | TGTGCCAGCAGCCTGCGAGGACAGTCCTACGAGCAGTACTTC
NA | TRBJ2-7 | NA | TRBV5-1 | CASSLGSAYEQYF | TGCGCCAGCAGCTTGGGCTCGGCCTACGAGCAGTACTTC